This TCR beta chain was sequenced during a study of cytomegalovirus exposure and HLA in healthy donors. Study results and caveats: The study put roughly 160 TCR beta chains on its list as cytomegalovirus-associated.

Though nominally healthy at sampling, donors likely had unrecorded immune exposures. In the PCR, 60 Vbeta and 13 Jbeta primers were used. The method was immunoSEQ multiplex PCR; TCRdb's version includes in-frame clones alone and lacks a portion of them. The data show about 180,000 clones, about 80% seen once. Worth noting for this clone: Its antigen remains unidentified.

This CDR3 is 13 amino acids long. In germline, CDR1 is MRHNA, CDR2 SNTAGT. V dropped 6 bases and J dropped 11; count of bases not matched to a gene: 10. The chain carries TRBV6-4 and TRBJ1-1, with TRBD1 matching over 9 bases. The sequence was collected from a woman aged 25 to 39 in good health and CMV-seronegative. Sequenced material: PBMCs. This chain's CDR3 is CASSYTTGGSAFF. The CDR3 DNA reads TGTGCCAGCAGCTATACGACAGGGGGGTCTGCTTTCTTT.